Listed here are 14 T cell receptor beta chains from one sample, sequenced in a study of blood T cell repertoires in COVID-19. Libraries were prepared by immunoSEQ multiplex PCR; TCRdb keeps only in-frame clonotypes and omits some of them. Of hundreds of thousands of clones in the sample, roughly nine tenths are singletons; the top ten hold roughly 8.3%. Sequenced material: peripheral blood. These receptors originate from a woman aged 50 to 65 with COVID-19, enrolled during active disease.

The rearrangement links TRBV7-2 to TRBJ1-1; weak D call: TRBD1 (6 bases). The CDR3 has 18 residues. The germline CDR1 and CDR2 sequences are SGHTA and FQGNSA. V gave up 5 bases and J gave up 2 bases, with 24 bases separating them. This chain's CDR3 is CASSPRGGGSSFNTEAFF. The CDR3 bases are TGTGCCAGCAGCCCACGAGGGGGGGGCAGTAGTTTTAACACTGAAGCTTTCTTT. Drawing the rest from reference TRBV7-2 and TRBJ1-1, the complete variable domain is GAGVSQSPSNKVTEKGKDVELRCDPISGHTALYWYRQSLGQGLEFLIYFQGNSAPDKSGLPSDRFSAERTGGSVSTLTIQRTQQEDSAVYLCASSPRGGGSSFNTEAFFGQGTRLTVV.

The chain's CDR3 is CSASGQGVYNEQFF. The CDR3 nucleotides are TGCAGCGCCTCTGGGCAGGGGGTCTACAATGAGCAGTTCTTC. The rearrangement links TRBV29-1 to TRBJ2-1; 7 nucleotides agree with TRBD1. This CDR3 spans 14 amino acids. Germline V gene data show CDR1 as SQVTM and CDR2 as ANQGSEA. The V and J ends lost 7 bases and 3 bases, in that order; junction bases with no gene match: 9.

This chain links TRBV30 with TRBJ2-2; D is unclear. The germline V gene encodes CDR1 GTSNPN and CDR2 SVGIG (reference sequence). The CDR3 loop spans 14 amino acids. V shed 3 bases and J shed 5 bases, with 13 bases lying between them. This CDR3 reads CAWRSAPGTGELFF. The DNA for the CDR3 is TGTGCCTGGAGATCGGCCCCCGGGACCGGGGAGCTGTTTTTT.

The chain has TRBV11-3 and TRBJ2-1; 10 bases line up with TRBD1. This CDR3 has 15 residues. With V trimmed by 5 bases and J by 2 bases, 3 bases remained unmatched. Germline V gene sequence: CDR1 SGHNT, CDR2 YENEEA. The CDR3 coding sequence is TGTGCCAGCAGCCCGGACAGGGGGGCCTACAATGAGCAGTTCTTC. Translated: CASSPDRGAYNEQFF. Filled out from reference TRBV11-3 and TRBJ2-1, the complete variable domain reads EAGVVQSPRYKIIEKKQPVAFWCNPISGHNTLYWYLQNLGQGPELLIRYENEEAVDDSQLPKDRFSAERLKGVDSTLKIQPAELGDSAVYLCASSPDRGAYNEQFFGPGTRLTVL.

J is TRBJ1-6 and V is TRBV2, with a weak D call TRBD1 (5 bases). CDR1 is SNHLY and CDR2 is FYNNEI in the germline V gene. The CDR3 totals 15 residues. The V gene lost 4 bases and the J gene lost 0 bases, with 7 bases spanning the gap. DNA of the CDR3: TGTGCCAGCAGTGGACAGAGCTCCTATAATTCACCCCTCCACTTT. It translates to CASSGQSSYNSPLHF.

Comments on this clone: Because the CDR3 is missing its conserved closing phenylalanine or tryptophan, this is likely a read error. The DNA is left out, because the CDR3 cannot be placed on it with certainty; the CDR3 is given as TCRdb lists it. The rearrangement joins TRBV11-2 to TRBJ1-4; TRBD1 was called by the table and not checked on the DNA. The CDR3 spans 10 residues, counting both ends. Germline V gene lookup returns CDR1 SGHAT and CDR2 FQNNGV. This CDR3 is CASSSNGTVI.

This chain connects TRBV19 to TRBJ1-5, with 9 bases matching TRBD1. The CDR3 covers 13 residues. Germline CDR1 LNHDA, CDR2 SQIVND (reference sequence). The V gene end was trimmed by 11 bases and the J gene end by 7 bases; junction bases not matched to a gene: 9. The CDR3 DNA sequence: TGTGCCGGGGGGGACAGGGTGGACCAGCCCCAGCATTTT. Its translation: CAGGDRVDQPQHF.

The chain uses TRBV24-1 and TRBJ1-1, with D hard to call. V was trimmed by 8 bases and J by 1 base, leaving 10 bases between them. Per germline, CDR1 KGHDR and CDR2 SFDVKD. The CDR3 is made up of 13 amino acids. CDR3 region: CATKAEANTEAFF. The CDR3 nucleotides read TGTGCCACCAAGGCGGAGGCGAACACTGAAGCTTTCTTT.

This sequence joins TRBV7-2 and TRBJ1-5; D gene ambiguous. The length of the CDR3 is 12 residues. CDR1 and CDR2 (germline): SGHTA, FQGNSA. Trimming left V 7 bases short and J 1 base short, with 5 bases between. Written as DNA, the CDR3 is TGTGCCAGCACCCAGAGCAATCAGCCCCAGCATTTT. Amino acid sequence: CASTQSNQPQHF.

This chain uses TRBV19 with TRBJ1-6; 7 nucleotides line up with TRBD1. Germline CDR1 and CDR2: LNHDA and SQIVND (reference sequence). The CDR3 is made up of 14 amino acids. The V and J ends lost 7 bases and 6 bases, in that order; junction bases with no gene match: 6. In nucleotides, the CDR3 is TGTGCCAGTACACAGGGGAAAGGTAATTCACCCCTCCACTTT. It is translated as CASTQGKGNSPLHF.

CDR3 bases: TGTGCCAGCAGTTACGACAGCTCCTATGGCTACACCTTC. This sequence encodes CASSYDSSYGYTF. The gene calls are TRBV12-3 or TRBV12-4 and TRBJ1-2; D perhaps matches TRBD1 (5 bases). This CDR3 contains 13 residues. V lost 4 bases and J 4 bases, leaving 10 bases between the germline ends.

This chain links TRBV6-1 with TRBJ1-6, with D maybe TRBD1 (6 bases). The CDR3 loop spans 15 amino acids. V was shortened by 0 bases and J by 11 bases, with 14 bases between the two germline ends. Germline V CDR1 and CDR2: MNHNS, SASEGT. The CDR3: CASSEAGGRWTPLHF. In nucleotides, the CDR3 is TGTGCCAGCAGTGAAGCGGGGGGGCGGTGGACACCCCTCCACTTT.

V usage is TRBV5-4 and J usage is TRBJ2-7; 12 nucleotides agree with TRBD1. CDR1 is SGHNT and CDR2 is YYREEE in the germline V gene (reference sequence). The CDR3 contains 16 residues. J gave up 2 bases and V 4 bases, and 7 bases lay outside the gene matches. CDR3 region: CASSRPGQGAPYEQYF. As DNA, the CDR3 is TGTGCCAGCAGCAGACCGGGACAGGGGGCACCCTACGAGCAGTACTTC.

The rearrangement links TRBV28 to TRBJ1-2; 7 nucleotides line up with TRBD1. Trimming removed 7 bases from V and 8 bases from J; junction bases left unmatched: 7. This CDR3 contains 12 residues. Germline V gene sequence: CDR1 MDHEN, CDR2 SYDVKM. CDR3 bases: TGTGCCAGCAAAGAGGGGGCTAGAGGCTACACCTTC. Translating gives CASKEGARGYTF.